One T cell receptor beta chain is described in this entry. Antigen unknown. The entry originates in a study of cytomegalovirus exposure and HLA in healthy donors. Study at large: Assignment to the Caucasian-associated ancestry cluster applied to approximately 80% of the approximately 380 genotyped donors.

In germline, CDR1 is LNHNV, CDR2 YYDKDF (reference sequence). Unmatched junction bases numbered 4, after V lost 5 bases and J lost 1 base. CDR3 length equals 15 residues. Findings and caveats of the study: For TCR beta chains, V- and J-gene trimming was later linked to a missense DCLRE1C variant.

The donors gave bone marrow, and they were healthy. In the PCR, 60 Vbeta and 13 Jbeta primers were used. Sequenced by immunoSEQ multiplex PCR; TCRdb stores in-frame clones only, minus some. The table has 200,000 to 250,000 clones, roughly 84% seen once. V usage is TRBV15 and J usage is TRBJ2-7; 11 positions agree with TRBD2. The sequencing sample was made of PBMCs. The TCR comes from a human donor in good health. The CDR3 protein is CATSVGLAESYEQYF. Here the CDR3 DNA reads TGTGCCACCAGCGTGGGACTAGCGGAGTCCTACGAGCAGTACTTC.